This TCR beta chain was identified during a study of graft-versus-host responses after intestinal transplantation. Assay: immunoSEQ multiplex PCR; the TCRdb copy retains only in-frame clones and omits some. The table records about 24,000 clones, approximately 85% of them present only once. This CDR3 has 15 amino acids. The ends were cut back, 8 bases at V and 2 bases at J, with 18 bases in the middle. Germline-derived CDR1 and CDR2 are LNHNV and YYDKDF (reference sequence). Sequences were derived from PBMCs, sampled 450 to 490 days after intestinal transplant. This receptor was identified in a human patient who received an intestinal transplant, so some T cells may come from the graft donor. This chain joins TRBV15 and TRBJ2-5; the D call may be TRBD1 or TRBD2 (5 bases each). The DNA of the CDR3 is TGTGCCACCTCAAGGAACCGGGACCAACAAGAGACCCAGTACTTC. Its translation is CATSRNRDQQETQYF.